The 17 T cell receptor beta chains in this list originate from one sample, sequenced in a study of shared clonotypes between healthy human individuals (dated by TCRdb to 2018 to 2021). The library relied on the immunoSEQ multiplex PCR assay. Here the immuneACCESS table is served through TCRdb, limited to in-frame sequences with V and J called. Missing clones are a known gap in these copies; in checked studies unresolved V genes cover under half, and the rest lacks a known reason. This sample gives about 1.5 million clones in total; 95% to 99% of them show up just once. The top ten clones comprise approximately 0.45% of the sample. Material: naive CD4+ T cells sorted from blood. The cell subset or site label for this specimen denotes: CD45RA+ positively selected. The receptor set was obtained from a man younger than 40 in good health.

Concerning this clone: This sample also contains other DNA sequences that code for the same CDR3. The chain has TRBV27 and TRBJ2-7; 7 bases align to TRBD2. Germline CDR1 and CDR2: MNHEY and SMNVEV (reference sequence). CDR3 length: 14 residues. J was trimmed by 0 bases and V by 6 bases; bases with no gene match: 5. The DNA of the CDR3 is TGTGCCAGCAGCTTAGCGGGCCGCTCCTACGAGCAGTACTTC. The encoded protein is CASSLAGRSYEQYF.

This clone is a singleton in its sample. The rearrangement uses TRBV14 and TRBJ2-5; 7 bases are a match to TRBD2. The CDR3 spans 15 residues. Germline assignment: CDR1 SGHDN and CDR2 FVKESK. With V trimmed by 4 bases and J by 4 bases, 9 bases remained unmatched. CDR3 nucleotides: TGTGCCAGCAGCCGACTTGGCGGGGGTCGAGAGACCCAGTACTTC. Translating gives CASSRLGGGRETQYF.

The V and J genes are TRBV7-9 and TRBJ2-6; possibly TRBD1 or TRBD2 for D (6 bases each). Germline lookup yields CDR1 SEHNR and CDR2 FQNEAQ (reference sequence). The CDR3 runs to 17 residues. The ends were cut back, 7 bases at V and 3 bases at J, with 19 bases in the middle. CDR3 sequence: CASMGGSLLGGANVLTF. The CDR3 region has the DNA TGTGCCAGCATGGGGGGCAGCCTATTAGGTGGGGCCAACGTCCTGACTTTC.

The chain joins TRBV18 to TRBJ2-7; TRBD1 is a possible D gene (6 bases). CDR3 size: 14 residues. CDR1 KGHSH and CDR2 LQKENI come from the germline V gene. V was pared by 3 bases and J by 5 bases, with 14 bases between. The DNA of the CDR3 is TGTGCCAGCTCACCTCCGAGCAGGGGAGACGAGCAGTACTTC. The encoded protein is CASSPPSRGDEQYF.

The V gene is TRBV5-4, the J gene TRBJ2-3; TRBD2 matches at 7 bases. This CDR3 is built from 15 residues. CDR1 and CDR2 from the germline V gene are SGHNT and YYREEE (reference sequence). Losses at the gene ends were 0 bases for V and 5 bases for J; bases not matched to a gene: 6. CDR3 in DNA: TGTGCCAGCAGCTTGGCTGCGGGAGCCCAAGATACGCAGTATTTT. It codes for CASSLAAGAQDTQYF.

The gene calls are TRBV7-6 and TRBJ2-2, with TRBD2 matching 10 bases. Germline V CDR1 and CDR2: SGHVS, FNYEAQ. The CDR3 runs 16 residues. Trimming took 2 bases from V and 5 from J; bases not matched to a gene: 5. CDR3: CASSLSSAGGTGELFF. The CDR3 DNA reads TGTGCCAGCAGCTTAAGCTCAGCGGGAGGGACCGGGGAGCTGTTTTTT. Filled out from reference TRBV7-6 and TRBJ2-2, the complete variable domain reads GAGVSQSPRYKVTKRGQDVALRCDPISGHVSLYWYRQALGQGPEFLTYFNYEAQQDKSGLPNDRFSAERPEGSISTLTIQRTEQRDSAMYRCASSLSSAGGTGELFFGEGSRLTVL.

To note about this clone: This specimen includes other DNA sequences encoding the same CDR3. This CDR3 reads CASSPRAYNEQFF. Written as DNA, the CDR3 is TGTGCCAGCAGCCCAAGAGCATACAATGAGCAGTTCTTC. This chain joins TRBV9 and TRBJ2-1; D call uncertain. V was cut by 4 bases and J by 4 bases, with 9 bases left in between. The CDR3 length is 13 residues. The germline CDR1 and CDR2 sequences are SGDLS and YYNGEE.

This chain uses TRBV6-6 with TRBJ2-7, with 9 bases lining up with TRBD1. Germline V gene lookup returns CDR1 MNHNY and CDR2 SVGAGI (reference sequence). J gave up 4 bases and V 2 bases, and 9 bases lay outside the gene matches. This CDR3 region has 16 residues. The CDR3 DNA is TGTGCCAGCAGTTACAGCGCCTCGGGACAGGGTTACGAGCAGTACTTC. Residues: CASSYSASGQGYEQYF.

V usage is TRBV27 and J usage is TRBJ2-3; 7 nucleotides align to TRBD2. Germline assignment: CDR1 MNHEY and CDR2 SMNVEV (reference sequence). There are 15 residues in the CDR3. V dropped 7 bases and J dropped 0; count of bases not matched to a gene: 7. CDR3: CASTTLAASTDTQYF. For the CDR3, the DNA is TGTGCCAGCACGACGCTAGCGGCTAGCACAGATACGCAGTATTTT.

This chain links TRBV29-1 with TRBJ1-1; possible D gene TRBD1, 5 bases. Germline V gene data show CDR1 as SQVTM and CDR2 as ANQGSEA. CDR3 length equals 14 residues. The V gene lost 1 base and the J gene lost 5 bases, with 14 bases spanning the gap. Written as DNA, the CDR3 is TGCAGCGTTGAAGTGATCGGGGACCGAACTGAAGCTTTCTTT. Translation gives CSVEVIGDRTEAFF.

V gene TRBV10-3 combines with J gene TRBJ2-3; D is undetermined. The V end lost 11 bases, the J end lost 0 bases, and 12 bases lay between the germline ends. The CDR3 runs to 13 residues. The germline V gene has CDR1 ENHRY and CDR2 SYGVKD. In DNA form, the CDR3 reads TGTGCCTTAGGACCCCAGAGCACAGATACGCAGTATTTT. Translated, it gives CALGPQSTDTQYF.

This chain connects TRBV9 to TRBJ2-7, with D unresolved. V dropped 0 bases and J dropped 0 bases, with 16 bases sitting between them. CDR1 is SGDLS and CDR2 is YYNGEE in the germline V gene. There are 17 residues in the CDR3. CDR3 DNA sequence: TGTGCCAGCAGCGTAGCAGGCCTGGCAGCTTCCTCCTACGAGCAGTACTTC. Residues: CASSVAGLAASSYEQYF.

The chain joins TRBV7-8 to TRBJ2-7; D ambiguous. Trimming cost V 3 bases and J 3 bases, with 24 bases left between them. The CDR3 spans 18 residues. CDR1 and CDR2 from the germline V gene are SGHVS and FQNEAQ. The CDR3 DNA reads as TGTGCCAGCAGCTTCCCCGCCACCTCTCGAAAACGGAACTACGAGCAGTACTTC. This encodes CASSFPATSRKRNYEQYF.

This chain joins TRBV7-9 and TRBJ2-7; the match to TRBD1 covers 10 bases. The germline gives CDR1 SEHNR, CDR2 FQNEAQ (reference sequence). V was clipped by 6 bases and J by 3 bases; unmatched bases: 8. This CDR3 has 15 amino acids. CDR3 loop: CASRLGQGPYYEQYF. The DNA of the CDR3 is TGTGCCAGCAGATTGGGACAGGGGCCTTACTACGAGCAGTACTTC.

The chain is built from TRBV11-2 and TRBJ2-2, with no clear D. This CDR3 region has 16 residues. Germline CDR1 reads SGHAT; CDR2 reads FQNNGV. V lost 2 bases and J lost 6, with 16 bases in between. The CDR3 is CASSLPSGAYAGELFF. As DNA, the CDR3 is TGTGCCAGCAGCTTACCGTCAGGCGCGTATGCCGGGGAGCTGTTTTTT.

The rearrangement uses TRBV28 and TRBJ2-7; TRBD1 matches at 7 bases. The CDR3 has 15 residues. Trimming removed 6 bases from V and 6 bases from J; junction bases left unmatched: 14. The V gene's germline CDR1 is MDHEN and CDR2 SYDVKM. DNA of the CDR3: TGTGCCAGCAGAGCCGACAGGGCCCCGCTGGGCGAGCAGTACTTC. This translates into CASRADRAPLGEQYF.

J is TRBJ2-7 and V is TRBV7-8, with D maybe TRBD1 (6 bases). The length of the CDR3 is 13 residues. Germline CDR1 reads SGHVS; CDR2 reads FQNEAQ. V shed 5 bases and J shed 3 bases, with 11 bases lying between them. CDR3 amino acids: CASSVTGIYEQYF. The CDR3 DNA reads TGTGCCAGCAGCGTGACAGGTATCTACGAGCAGTACTTC.